Presented here are 9 T cell receptor beta chains from one specimen sequenced in a study of blood T cell repertoires in COVID-19. Sequencing used immunoSEQ multiplex PCR; TCRdb keeps in-frame clones, though not all of them. This sample has 300,000 to 450,000 clones, with around 84% found just once. Sequenced sample: peripheral blood. The receptors shown here come from a woman between 18 and 29 years old with acute or convalescent COVID-19.

The count of this clone is one. The rearrangement uses TRBV10-1 and TRBJ2-3; weak D call: TRBD1 (6 bases). The V end was cut by 0 bases, the J end by 4 bases, with 11 bases between. This CDR3 region has 15 residues. Germline V gene lookup returns CDR1 WNHNN and CDR2 SYGVQD (reference sequence). CDR3 sequence (DNA): TGCGCCAGCAGTGAGTCGTTACAGGGTGCAGATACGCAGTATTTT. This codes for CASSESLQGADTQYF.

The chain links TRBV6-5 to TRBJ1-3; D may be TRBD1 (6 bases). V lost 8 bases and J 7 bases, leaving 9 bases between the germline ends. Per the germline V gene, CDR1 is MNHEY and CDR2 is SVGAGI. CDR3 size: 11 residues. The CDR3 protein is CASYRANTIYF. CDR3 coding DNA: TGTGCCAGCTACAGGGCCAACACCATATATTTT.

V is TRBV6-2 or TRBV6-3 and J is TRBJ2-1; D is undetermined. The ends were cut back, 6 bases at V and 0 bases at J, with 9 bases in the middle. The CDR3 totals 14 residues. Germline CDR1 is MNHEY and CDR2 is SVGEGT. The CDR3 sequence is CASSMMSSYNEQFF. The CDR3 bases are TGTGCCAGCAGCATGATGAGCTCCTACAATGAGCAGTTCTTC.

V and J are TRBV24-1 and TRBJ1-4; perhaps TRBD1 as D (6 bases). The CDR3 has 15 residues. CDR1 is KGHDR, CDR2 SFDVKD, per germline. Trimming pared 4 bases from V and 5 bases from J, leaving 13 bases between. The CDR3 DNA sequence: TGTGCCACCAGTGACCCGAAGGGGGGGAATGAAAAACTGTTTTTT. It yields the protein CATSDPKGGNEKLFF.

The CDR3 spells CASSPGDRDNEKLFF. The CDR3 DNA sequence: TGTGCCAGTAGTCCAGGGGACAGGGATAATGAAAAACTGTTTTTT. The chain recombines TRBV19 with TRBJ1-4, with 9 nucleotides matching TRBD1. Germline V gene sequence: CDR1 LNHDA, CDR2 SQIVND (reference sequence). V lost 5 bases, J lost 4 bases, and 5 bases stayed unmatched. CDR3 length: 15 residues.

This chain links TRBV4-1 with TRBJ1-2; TRBD1 is a possible D gene (5 bases). This CDR3 is 14 amino acids long. V was trimmed by 1 base and J by 6 bases, leaving 12 bases between them. Germline CDR1 MGHRA, CDR2 YSYEKL. The CDR3 region is CASSQAPGWDGYTF. Written as DNA, the CDR3 is TGCGCCAGCAGCCAAGCGCCAGGGTGGGATGGCTACACCTTC.

A single count supports this clone. Here the CDR3 DNA reads TGTGCCGGGGGCACGACAACTAATGAAAAACTGTTTTTT. Protein sequence: CAGGTTTNEKLFF. The V and J genes are TRBV6-5 and TRBJ1-4; a weak D match, TRBD1 (6 bases). Trimming stripped 11 bases from V and 0 bases from J, with 10 bases between. Germline loops: CDR1 MNHEY, CDR2 SVGAGI. CDR3 length: 13 residues.

This clone has just one count. The rearrangement links TRBV4-1 to TRBJ2-7; 10 bases are shared with TRBD1. The length of the CDR3 is 14 residues. Looked up from germline, CDR1 is MGHRA and CDR2 is YSYEKL. Trimming at V came to 4 bases and at J to 4 bases, leaving 4 bases not matched to a gene. This CDR3 is CASSPGQGIYEQYF. The DNA for the CDR3 is TGCGCCAGCAGCCCGGGACAGGGGATTTACGAGCAGTACTTC.

This sequence joins TRBV5-1 and TRBJ2-5; 8 bases map to TRBD1. The length of the CDR3 is 15 residues. J lost 9 bases, V lost 4 bases, and 14 bases had no gene match. CDR1 and CDR2 from the germline V gene are SGHRS and YFSETQ. CDR3 DNA sequence: TGCGCCAGCAGCGCACACCTAGACAGGGGATGGTCCCAGTACTTC. Encoded protein: CASSAHLDRGWSQYF.